This T cell receptor (beta chain) was retrieved from a study of cytomegalovirus exposure and HLA in healthy donors. On this clone itself: Antigen unknown.

The J segment lost 5 bases and the V segment lost 0 bases, leaving 8 bases of the junction unmatched. The CDR3 length is 16 residues. From germline, CDR1 is KGHSH and CDR2 LQKENI. With 60 Vbeta and 13 Jbeta primers, the PCR was carried out. The assay was immunoSEQ multiplex PCR, and TCRdb's table has in-frame clones only and misses some. The table shows roughly 100,000 clones, with around a tenth occurring only once. Points from the study as a whole: Later analysis showed TCR association rates varying by HLA locus, highest for DRB1 and lowest for HLA-C.

Input material: PBMCs. The clonotype originates from a man aged 40-49 years in good health and CMV-seropositive. The J gene is TRBJ2-7, the V gene TRBV18, with 9 bases aligning to TRBD2. DNA for the CDR3: TGTGCCAGCTCACCACCGATCGACAGCGGGAGGAACGAGCAGTACTTC. This codes for CASSPPIDSGRNEQYF. The entire variable domain, with the rest obtained from reference TRBV18 and TRBJ2-7, is as follows: NAGVMQNPRHLVRRRGQEARLRCSPMKGHSHVYWYRQLPEEGLKFMVYLQKENIIDESGMPKERFSAEFPKEGPSILRIQQVVRGDSAAYFCASSPPIDSGRNEQYFGPGTRLTVT.